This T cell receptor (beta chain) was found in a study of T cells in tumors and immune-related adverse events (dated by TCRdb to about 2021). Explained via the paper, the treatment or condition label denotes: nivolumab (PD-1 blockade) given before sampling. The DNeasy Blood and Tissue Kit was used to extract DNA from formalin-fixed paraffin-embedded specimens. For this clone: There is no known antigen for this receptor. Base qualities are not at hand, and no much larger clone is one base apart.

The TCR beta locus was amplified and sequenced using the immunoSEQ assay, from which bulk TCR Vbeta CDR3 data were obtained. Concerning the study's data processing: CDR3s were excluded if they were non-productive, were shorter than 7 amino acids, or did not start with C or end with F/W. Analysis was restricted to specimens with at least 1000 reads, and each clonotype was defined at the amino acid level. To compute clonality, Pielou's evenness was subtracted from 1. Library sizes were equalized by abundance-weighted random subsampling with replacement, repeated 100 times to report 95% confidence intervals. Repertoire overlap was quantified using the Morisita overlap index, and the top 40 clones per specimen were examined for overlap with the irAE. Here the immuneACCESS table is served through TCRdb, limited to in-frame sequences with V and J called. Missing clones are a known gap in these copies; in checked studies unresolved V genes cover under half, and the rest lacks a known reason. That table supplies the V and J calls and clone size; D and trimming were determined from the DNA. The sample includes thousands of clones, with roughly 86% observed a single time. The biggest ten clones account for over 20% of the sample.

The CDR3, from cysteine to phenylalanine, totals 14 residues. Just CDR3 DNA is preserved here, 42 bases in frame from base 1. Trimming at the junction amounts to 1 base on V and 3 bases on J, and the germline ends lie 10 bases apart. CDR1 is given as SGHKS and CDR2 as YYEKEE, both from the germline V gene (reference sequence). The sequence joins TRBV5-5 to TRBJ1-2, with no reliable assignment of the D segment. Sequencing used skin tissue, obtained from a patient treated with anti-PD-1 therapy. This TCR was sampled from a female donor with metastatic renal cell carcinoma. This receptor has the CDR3 CASSLQGIDYGYTF. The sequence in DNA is TGTGCCAGCAGCTTGCAAGGGATCGACTATGGCTACACCTTC. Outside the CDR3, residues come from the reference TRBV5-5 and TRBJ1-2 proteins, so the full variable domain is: DAGVTQSPTHLIKTRGQQVTLRCSPISGHKSVSWYQQVLGQGPQFIFQYYEKEERGRGNFPDRFSARQFPNYSSELNVNALLLGDSALYLCASSLQGIDYGYTFGSGTRLTVV.